The 14 T cell receptor beta chains below all came from one sample that was sequenced in a study of vaccination and CD4 T cells after COVID-19. Their antigens remain unidentified. Sequencing of cultured CD4+ T cell DNA used the Oncomine TCR Beta short-read assay. TCRdb recomputed calls from the PCR reads with MiXCR, one row per CDR3 protein. The sample lists roughly 18,000 distinct CDR3 sequences; about three fifths were seen once. Treatment: roughly 11-day PBMC culture with coronavirus spike peptide pools or control peptides (ViraFEST assay). Sequenced: CD4+ T cells from blood, cultured in vitro. These receptors were taken from a human donor who had recovered from COVID-19.

Only one count was recorded for this clonotype. The chain couples TRBV7-9 to TRBJ1-2; possibly TRBD1 for D (5 bases). The CDR3 totals 14 residues. Germline values: CDR1 SEHNR, CDR2 FQNEAQ (reference sequence). V lost 3 bases, J lost 10 bases, and 18 bases lay in between. CDR3 DNA: TGTGCCAGCAGCTTTAATCAGGGACGGACCCTCTACACCTTC. Translation gives CASSFNQGRTLYTF. The whole variable domain, remainder taken from reference TRBV7-9 and TRBJ1-2, is DTGVSQNPRHKITKRGQNVTFRCDPISEHNRLYWYRQTLGQGPEFLTYFQNEAQLEKSRLLSDRFSAERPKGSFSTLEIQRTEQGDSAMYLCASSFNQGRTLYTFGSGTRLTVV.

V gene TRBV6-5 combines with J gene TRBJ2-7; tentative D call: TRBD1 (5 bases). In germline, CDR1 is MNHEY, CDR2 SVGAGI. The CDR3 spans 17 residues. V lost 0 bases to trimming and J lost 7 bases, with 22 bases between them. The CDR3 protein is CASSYSTWSGSRGEQYF. CDR3 nucleotide sequence: TGTGCCAGCAGTTACTCGACTTGGTCTGGGTCAAGGGGTGAGCAGTACTTC.

This clonotype was seen only a few times. The CDR3 DNA reads TGCAGTGGGTCTCGTCCGGGGGCCTACAATGAGCAGTTCTTC. It codes for CSGSRPGAYNEQFF. The chain links TRBV20-1 to TRBJ2-1; TRBD2 might be the D (6 bases). Trimming removed 7 bases at V and 2 bases at J, with 15 bases between. Germline V gives CDR1 DFQATT, CDR2 SNEGSKA (reference sequence). CDR3 length: 14 amino acids.

This chain joins TRBV20-1 and TRBJ2-7, with 8 bases lining up with TRBD2. The length of the CDR3 is 14 residues. Trimming cost V 2 bases and J 1 base; bases outside gene matches: 4. The germline CDR1 and CDR2 sequences are DFQATT and SNEGSKA (reference sequence). The chain's CDR3 is CSARPQRGSYEQYF. CDR3 in DNA: TGCAGTGCTAGACCTCAGCGGGGGTCCTACGAGCAGTACTTC.

This rearrangement joins TRBV27 to TRBJ1-6; perhaps TRBD1 as D (6 bases). Trimming removed 5 bases at V and 5 bases at J, with 10 bases between. The CDR3 is made up of 14 amino acids. Per germline, CDR1 MNHEY and CDR2 SMNVEV (reference sequence). As DNA, the CDR3 is TGTGCCAGCAGTCCACAGGGCCATAATTCACCCCTCCACTTT. It encodes CASSPQGHNSPLHF.

This chain uses TRBV19 with TRBJ1-2, with D possibly being TRBD1 (6 bases). The CDR3 has 14 residues. Trimming left V 3 bases short and J 2 bases short, with 10 bases between. Germline-derived CDR1 and CDR2 are LNHDA and SQIVND (reference sequence). CDR3 region: CASSMGQGNYGYTF. CDR3 nucleotides: TGTGCCAGTAGTATGGGCCAGGGGAACTATGGCTACACCTTC. Variable domain in full (rest from reference TRBV19 and TRBJ1-2): DGGITQSPKYLFRKEGQNVTLSCEQNLNHDAMYWYRQDPGQGLRLIYYSQIVNDFQKGDIAEGYSVSREKKESFPLTVTSAQKNPTAFYLCASSMGQGNYGYTFGSGTRLTVV.

This clonotype came up a few times. V usage is TRBV5-4 and J usage is TRBJ1-6, with D perhaps matching TRBD1 (5 bases). V lost 4 bases, J lost 4 bases, and 12 bases lay in between. From germline, CDR1 is SGHNT and CDR2 YYREEE (reference sequence). The CDR3 is made up of 15 amino acids. Here the CDR3 DNA reads TGTGCCAGCAGCCTCGAGGGGAATTATAATTCACCCCTCCACTTT. This translates into CASSLEGNYNSPLHF. Full variable domain (rest looked up from reference TRBV5-4 and TRBJ1-6): ETGVTQSPTHLIKTRGQQVTLRCSSQSGHNTVSWYQQALGQGPQFIFQYYREEENGRGNFPPRFSGLQFPNYSSELNVNALELDDSALYLCASSLEGNYNSPLHFGNGTRLTVT.

Notes on this clonotype: One junction end does not reproduce the germline sequence, and a read error may be involved. V usage is TRBV5-4 and J usage is TRBJ1-2; maybe TRBD1 (5 bases). The CDR3 is 18 residues long. Germline CDR1 reads SGHNT; CDR2 reads YYREEE (reference sequence). In DNA form, the CDR3 reads TGTGCCAGCAGCGCGGGACTCCTAGCAACGGTGGGAAACTACGGCTACACCTTC. The encoded protein is CASSAGLLATVGNYGYTF. Full variable domain (outside the CDR3, taken from reference TRBV5-4 and TRBJ1-2): ETGVTQSPTHLIKTRGQQVTLRCSSQSGHNTVSWYQQALGQGPQFIFQYYREEENGRGNFPPRFSGLQFPNYSSELNVNALELDDSALYLCASSAGLLATVGNYGYTFGSGTRLTVV.

This rearrangement joins TRBV19 to TRBJ2-5, with 8 nucleotides matching TRBD1. Germline V gene sequence: CDR1 LNHDA, CDR2 SQIVND (reference sequence). The CDR3 covers 15 residues. Losses at the gene ends were 9 bases for V and 9 bases for J; bases not matched to a gene: 18. The CDR3 sequence: CASGETGGTTGAQYF. DNA for the CDR3: TGTGCCAGCGGGGAAACAGGGGGAACGACGGGGGCCCAGTACTTC.

CDR3 residues: CASREMGAAPNYGYTF. The CDR3 DNA reads TGTGCCAGCAGAGAAATGGGGGCGGCCCCCAACTATGGCTACACCTTC. The chain is built from TRBV6-1 and TRBJ1-2; tentatively, D is TRBD1 (6 bases). Germline values: CDR1 MNHNS, CDR2 SASEGT. This CDR3 is 16 amino acids long. Trimming took 6 bases from V and 2 from J, leaving 19 bases between them.

This clonotype was recorded once. This chain links TRBV9 with TRBJ1-5, with unresolved D. There are 13 residues in the CDR3. Looked up from germline, CDR1 is SGDLS and CDR2 is YYNGEE. V was clipped by 0 bases and J by 4 bases, with 5 bases between them. The CDR3 spells CASSVGPNQPQHF. CDR3 sequence (DNA): TGTGCCAGCAGCGTAGGCCCAAATCAGCCCCAGCATTTT.

The table lists this clonotype with a few counts. The rearrangement links TRBV20-1 to TRBJ2-5, with a possible D match to TRBD1 (5 bases). Germline-derived CDR1 and CDR2 are DFQATT and SNEGSKA (reference sequence). The length of the CDR3 is 11 residues. Trimming took off 7 bases at V and 3 bases at J, with 9 bases between the two ends. The CDR3: CSVIGEETQYF. CDR3 coding DNA: TGCAGTGTTATAGGGGAAGAGACCCAGTACTTC.

The rearrangement joins TRBV18 to TRBJ2-3; D not resolved. CDR1 is KGHSH and CDR2 is LQKENI in the germline V gene. This CDR3 comprises 12 residues. The V end lost 0 bases, the J end lost 4 bases, and 2 bases lay between the germline ends. The CDR3 spells CASSPPADTQYF. CDR3 bases: TGTGCCAGCTCACCACCGGCAGATACGCAGTATTTT.

This clonotype appeared a few times. The chain employs TRBV6-1 and TRBJ1-2; 7 positions agree with TRBD1. After removal of 3 bases from V and 6 bases from J, the junction contained 7 bases not matched to a gene. CDR1 MNHNS and CDR2 SASEGT come from the germline V gene. The CDR3 is 14 residues long. The CDR3 region has the DNA TGTGCCAGCAGTGAGCGACAGGGCCGGGATGGCTACACCTTC. Its protein is CASSERQGRDGYTF.